A selection of T cell receptor beta chains follows, all from one sample in a study of shared clonotypes between healthy human individuals. Generated by immunoSEQ multiplex PCR, the TCRdb table keeps only in-frame clones and is missing some. The sample holds more than 400,000 clones, 95% to 96% seen once. Material: naive CD4+ T cells sorted from blood. The receptors originated from a woman in her thirties in good health. Both conserved end residues are part of each CDR3. D genes are given only for firm matches. A row's size may be missing; if present it is once, few, many or a size class.

clone_size j_call v_call d_call cdr3_nt cdr3_aa
NA TRBJ2-2 TRBV7-3 TRBD2 TGTGCCAGCGGCCCACTAGCGGGAGAAACCGGGGAGCTGTTTTTT CASGPLAGETGELFF
NA TRBJ1-2 TRBV6-5 NA TGTGCCAGCAGTCCCGGGGGGGGGTACGGCTACACCTTC CASSPGGGYGYTF
NA TRBJ1-1 TRBV5-1 NA TGCGCCAGCAGCTTTGTTGGGGTTTCGAACACTGAAGCTTTCTTT CASSFVGVSNTEAFF
NA TRBJ1-3 TRBV6-6 NA TGTGCCAGCTCCCCGGCGGGGGCTGGAAACACCATATATTTT CASSPAGAGNTIYF
NA TRBJ2-1 TRBV5-1 NA TGCGCCAGCAGCTTCGGGAACAACAATGAGCAGTTCTTC CASSFGNNNEQFF
NA TRBJ1-5 TRBV19 TRBD1 TGTGCCAGCAACTGGGGGACAGGGGGCTTTAGCAATCAGCCCCAGCATTTT CASNWGTGGFSNQPQHF
NA TRBJ1-1 TRBV6-5 NA TGTGCCAGCAGTTTTCGGACAGACACTGAAGCTTTCTTT CASSFRTDTEAFF
NA TRBJ2-3 TRBV5-4 TRBD2 TGTGCCAGCAGCCGTAGAACTAGCGGCTCCACAGATACGCAGTATTTT CASSRRTSGSTDTQYF
NA TRBJ2-7 TRBV11-2 TRBD1 TGTGCCAGCAGCCGACAGGGGGATTCGGTCGAGCAGTACTTC CASSRQGDSVEQYF
NA TRBJ2-3 TRBV5-1 NA TGCGCCAGCAGCATTGGGGTGGGAGAGGTAGATACGCAGTATTTT CASSIGVGEVDTQYF
NA TRBJ2-7 TRBV20-1 NA TGCAGTGCTAGAGCCGACCGCCGGGAGTACTTC CSARADRREYF
NA TRBJ2-2 TRBV6-5 TRBD2 TGTGCCAGCAGTTACGTCCGACTAGCGTCCGGGGAGCTGTTTTTT CASSYVRLASGELFF
NA TRBJ1-6 TRBV25-1 NA TGTGCCAGCAGTGATTGGAATTCACCCCTCCACTTT CASSDWNSPLHF
NA TRBJ2-7 TRBV27 TRBD1 TGTGCCAGCAGTTCCCGGGGACAGTCCTACGAGCAGTACTTC CASSSRGQSYEQYF
NA TRBJ2-2 TRBV6-5 NA TGTGCCAGCAGTTACCAGAATCCCGGGGAGCTGTTTTTT CASSYQNPGELFF
NA TRBJ2-5 TRBV21-1 NA TGTGCCAGCAGCAAAGGAGGAATTCAAGAGACCCAGTACTTC CASSKGGIQETQYF
NA TRBJ2-3 TRBV4-1 NA TGCGCCAGCAGCCAGGCTACGCAGTATTTT CASSQATQYF
once TRBJ1-5 TRBV19 NA TGTGCCAGTAAAAAAGACGATTTCAATCAGCCCCAGCATTTT CASKKDDFNQPQHF
NA TRBJ2-7 TRBV4-2 NA TGTGCCAGCAGCCAAGATCCAGCGGGACACTCCTACGAGCAGTACTTC CASSQDPAGHSYEQYF
NA TRBJ2-3 TRBV28 TRBD1 TGTGCCAGCAGCACTACGGGACAGGGGACAGATACGCAGTATTTT CASSTTGQGTDTQYF
NA TRBJ1-1 TRBV10-3 NA TGTGCCATCAGTGAGTACGGGTTGGCCGAAGCTTTCTTT CAISEYGLAEAFF
once TRBJ2-2 TRBV9 TRBD2 TGTGCCAGTACGCCGGGACTAGCGGTGAACACCGGGGAGCTGTTTTTT CASTPGLAVNTGELFF
NA TRBJ2-7 TRBV10-3 TRBD2 TGTGCCATCAGTGAAGGGACTAGCGGGAGCTACGAGCAGTACTTC CAISEGTSGSYEQYF
NA TRBJ2-1 TRBV10-2 TRBD2 TGCGCCAGCAGAGGGGCTAGCGGGAGTGGGGGGAATGAGCAGTTCTTC CASRGASGSGGNEQFF
NA TRBJ2-7 TRBV28 TRBD1 TGTGCCAGCAGTTCACAGGGGGCTGCGGGGAACGAGCAGTACTTC CASSSQGAAGNEQYF
NA TRBJ2-1 TRBV19 TRBD2 TGTGCCAGTACCATTAGCGGGAGGGCGGTTACTGAGCAGTTCTTC CASTISGRAVTEQFF
NA TRBJ2-7 TRBV2 TRBD1 TGTGCCAGCAGAACCGGACAGGCAATCTACGAGCAGTACTTC CASRTGQAIYEQYF
NA TRBJ2-1 TRBV2 NA TGTGCCAGCAGGAGGCTTGACTACAATGAGCAGTTCTTC CASRRLDYNEQFF
NA TRBJ2-1 TRBV5-1 TRBD2 TGCGCCAGCAGCTTGCTCGCGGGAGCCCGAAATGAGCAGTTCTTC CASSLLAGARNEQFF
NA TRBJ1-2 TRBV6-1 NA TGTGCCAGCAGTGAACATGGGGGGCGCGTGGGCTACACCTTC CASSEHGGRVGYTF
NA TRBJ2-3 TRBV6-1 NA TGTGCCAGCAGTGGAGGATATACGCAGTATTTT CASSGGYTQYF
NA TRBJ1-2 TRBV28 NA TGTGCCAGCAGTTTTGTACAGGCCCTCGGATGGTATGGCTACACCTTC CASSFVQALGWYGYTF
once TRBJ2-7 TRBV5-8 NA TGTGCCAGCAGCTTCCGGTACGAGCAGTACTTC CASSFRYEQYF
NA TRBJ2-7 TRBV6-6 NA TGTGCCAGCCGCAATGGGGGACTCTCCTACGAGCAGTACTTC CASRNGGLSYEQYF
NA TRBJ1-1 TRBV6-6 NA TGTGCCAGCATTAGGTGGGGACACACTGAAGCTTTCTTT CASIRWGHTEAFF
NA TRBJ2-3 TRBV5-6 NA TGTGCCAGCAGTTCGGACTGGTCTAGCACAGATACGCAGTATTTT CASSSDWSSTDTQYF
NA TRBJ1-5 TRBV18 NA TGTGCCAGCTCACGCGAGGGGGTGCGGCCCCAGCATTTT CASSREGVRPQHF
NA TRBJ2-3 TRBV19 TRBD1 TGTGCCAGTAGTGCCGGACAGGGGAATACAGATACGCAGTATTTT CASSAGQGNTDTQYF
NA TRBJ2-2 TRBV7-3 NA TGTGCCAGCAGCTTAACGACGTCCGGGGAGCTGTTTTTT CASSLTTSGELFF
NA TRBJ1-2 TRBV10-3 NA TGTGCCATCAGGGGGAGCACAACCAACTATGGCTACACCTTC CAIRGSTTNYGYTF
NA TRBJ2-7 TRBV7-9 TRBD2 TGTGCCAGCAGCTTAGACGACGGGGGGTTTGACGAGCAGTACTTC CASSLDDGGFDEQYF
NA TRBJ1-2 TRBV28 NA TGTGCCAGCAGTTTGCCCGGAAGCTATGGCTACACCTTC CASSLPGSYGYTF
few TRBJ1-1 TRBV19 NA TGTGCCAGTAGACCTACAGGGATGAACACTGAAGCTTTCTTT CASRPTGMNTEAFF
NA TRBJ1-4 TRBV5-1 TRBD1 TGCGCCAGCAGCGTGGGACAGGGTGGTGAAAAACTGTTTTTT CASSVGQGGEKLFF
NA TRBJ2-7 TRBV19 TRBD2 TGTGCCAGTAGTATTAAGGCGAGGGGGACTAGCGGGTTATGTTTCTCCTACGAGCAGTACTTC CASSIKARGTSGLCFSYEQYF
NA TRBJ2-2 TRBV11-2 NA TGTGCCAGCAGCTCTCGGACAGTTACCGCGAACACCGGGGAGCTGTTTTTT CASSSRTVTANTGELFF
NA TRBJ1-5 TRBV7-9 NA TGTGCCAGCAGCTTAGGCATGGATCAGCCCCAGCATTTT CASSLGMDQPQHF
NA TRBJ2-7 TRBV6-9 NA TGTGCCAGCAGTTATGGGCAAACCCCCGACTTC CASSYGQTPDF